These 10 T cell receptor beta chains originate from one sample sequenced in a study of blood T cell repertoires in COVID-19. Data came from immunoSEQ multiplex PCR; TCRdb stores just in-frame clones and leaves some out. Altogether approximately 61,000 clones are present, about 90% being singletons, with the ten largest covering approximately 14%. Material: peripheral blood. These receptor sequences come from a human donor in a cohort sampled during active COVID-19.

CDR3 nucleotides: TGTGCCAGCAGTTACACGCAGGGCTCCTACGAGCAGTACTTC. Its translation: CASSYTQGSYEQYF. The chain recombines TRBV6-5 with TRBJ2-7, with D maybe TRBD1 (5 bases). The germline gives CDR1 MNHEY, CDR2 SVGAGI. The CDR3 totals 14 residues. Trimming took 2 bases from V and 0 from J, leaving 8 bases between them.

The chain links TRBV11-2 to TRBJ2-3; D is unclear. This CDR3 region has 13 residues. The germline V and J ends were trimmed by 10 bases and 0 bases, with 11 bases remaining between them. CDR1 and CDR2 (germline): SGHAT, FQNNGV. CDR3: CATCRVSTDTQYF. The CDR3 DNA is TGTGCCACCTGCCGGGTAAGCACAGATACGCAGTATTTT.

This chain links TRBV5-6 with TRBJ2-3; D is perhaps TRBD2 (5 bases). CDR1 is SGHDT, CDR2 YYEEEE, per germline. The length of the CDR3 is 13 residues. V lost 0 bases and J lost 3, with 5 bases in between. The CDR3 is CASSLGRTDTQYF. DNA of the CDR3: TGTGCCAGCAGCTTGGGGAGGACAGATACGCAGTATTTT.

V gene TRBV28 combines with J gene TRBJ2-7; D may be TRBD2 (6 bases). Per germline, CDR1 MDHEN and CDR2 SYDVKM. This CDR3 comprises 15 residues. Trimming took off 2 bases at V and 0 bases at J, with 11 bases between the two ends. The CDR3 protein is CASSLGGSSSYEQYF. The DNA of the CDR3 is TGTGCCAGCAGTTTAGGGGGGTCGAGCTCCTACGAGCAGTACTTC.

This chain connects TRBV11-2 to TRBJ2-1; 7 nucleotides align to TRBD2. The V segment lost 1 base and the J segment 2 bases; nucleotides outside the gene matches: 5. The CDR3 runs to 16 residues. Germline V gene sequence: CDR1 SGHAT, CDR2 FQNNGV. CDR3 bases: TGTGCCAGCAGCTTAGGGGCGGGAGCCCCCTACAATGAGCAGTTCTTC. Translation: CASSLGAGAPYNEQFF.

This clone was detected only once. V is TRBV27 and J is TRBJ2-7, with 7 positions matching TRBD1. CDR3 length: 16 residues. V was pared by 2 bases and J by 5 bases, with 12 bases of the junction left unmatched. Germline lookup yields CDR1 MNHEY and CDR2 SMNVEV (reference sequence). Here the CDR3 reads CASSLGAGRGYNEQYF. DNA of the CDR3: TGTGCCAGCAGTTTAGGCGCCGGCAGGGGGTATAACGAGCAGTACTTC.

The genes are TRBV28 and TRBJ2-7; 10 positions match TRBD1. This CDR3 is built from 14 residues. The trim removed 6 bases at V and 6 bases at J, leaving 8 bases unmatched. Looked up from germline, CDR1 is MDHEN and CDR2 is SYDVKM. The DNA of the CDR3 is TGTGCCAGCAGACAAGCCGGGACAGGGGCCGAGCAGTACTTC. This sequence encodes CASRQAGTGAEQYF. The full variable domain, in which reference TRBV28 and TRBJ2-7 provide the parts outside the CDR3, is DVKVTQSSRYLVKRTGEKVFLECVQDMDHENMFWYRQDPGLGLRLIYFSYDVKMKEKGDIPEGYSVSREKKERFSLILESASTNQTSMYLCASRQAGTGAEQYFGPGTRLTVT.

V is TRBV28 and J is TRBJ1-2, with a weak D call TRBD1 (5 bases). The V gene's germline CDR1 is MDHEN and CDR2 SYDVKM. CDR3 size: 15 residues. V was pared by 2 bases and J by 3 bases, with 13 bases between. CDR3 DNA sequence: TGTGCCAGCAGTTTAATACAGAGGGACTACTATGGCTACACCTTC. Translating gives CASSLIQRDYYGYTF.

CDR3 DNA: TGTGCCAGCAGCAAAGGCGGGCCGAGGGCTTCCTACGAGCAGTACTTC. Translating gives CASSKGGPRASYEQYF. The chain joins TRBV21-1 to TRBJ2-7; TRBD2 is the table's D call, not checked against the DNA. TRBV21-1 has pseudogene status. There are 16 residues in the CDR3.

The genes are TRBV6-5 and TRBJ1-1, with 10 bases fitting TRBD1. The CDR3 has 14 residues. V shed 10 bases and J 10 bases; nucleotides not matched to a gene: 15. Germline-derived CDR1 and CDR2 are MNHEY and SVGAGI. In DNA, the CDR3 is TGTGCCACCATTTCCGGGACAGGGGCTCGACGAGCTTTCTTT. Its protein product is CATISGTGARRAFF.